In this sample, the clone carrying this T cell receptor (beta chain) turned up a few times. The antigen is undetermined. The CDR3 contains 12 residues. Germline lookup yields CDR1 SGHTS and CDR2 YDEGEE. V dropped 0 bases and J dropped 14; count of bases not matched to a gene: 3. These data come from a study of CD4 T cells in relation to SARS-CoV-2 and coronaviruses. Background on the study: PBMCs were cultured with antigen for approximately nine days before TCR beta sequencing. Study observations and caveats: No crossreactivity against non-spike viral proteins was tested here. Approximately 65% of donors had memory CD4+ clonotypes crossrecognizing SARS-CoV-2 and common cold coronavirus spike.

CD4+ T cells from unexposed donors were obtained before the COVID-19 pandemic (2011-2018). The cells were cultured for over eight days before CD4+ T cells were isolated. Clones were sequenced by immunoSEQ multiplex PCR, and TCRdb holds only the in-frame ones, with some missing. In the table there are approximately 24,000 clones, 60% to 85% of which are singletons. The sequence was obtained from a human donor in good health. The sequenced sample was CD4+ T cells from PBMCs, cultured in vitro. This chain connects TRBV5-8 to TRBJ2-1; 9 nucleotides match TRBD2. Here the CDR3 reads CASSLDPSGKFF. The CDR3 DNA reads as TGTGCCAGCAGCTTGGACCCTAGCGGGAAGTTCTTC.